The source of this TCR beta chain is a study of T cells in Graves' hyperthyroidism and ophthalmopathy. It was RNA transcripts that yielded the amplified TCR beta CDR3 regions. HTBI primers were the set used in a first-round RT-PCR of the TCR CDR3. From the multiplex PCR reads, TCRdb called clonotypes with MiXCR, one entry per CDR3 protein. The sample includes 500,000 to 600,000 distinct CDR3 sequences, roughly 46% seen only once; the top ten take under 20%. About this clonotype: The antigen remains unidentified.

The V end was cut by 3 bases, the J end by 4 bases, with 10 bases between. This CDR3 region has 13 residues. The germline V gene has CDR1 DFQATT and CDR2 SNEGSKA (reference sequence). Each diagnosis drew on symptoms, thyroxine, TRAb, thyroid ultrasound and orbital computed tomography findings. General study points: Classification by a 13 V-J model distinguished ophthalmopathy from stable hyperthyroidism. A median about 6.5 months before onset, the model predicted ophthalmopathy. Most clonotypes expanded in the thyroid (above 0.001) were also present in blood.

This TCR came from an adult woman with Graves' disease, either hyperthyroidism or ophthalmopathy (not recorded which). Sequencing was done on a sample of peripheral blood or thyroid tissue (not recorded which). V and J are TRBV20-1 and TRBJ1-5, with a tentative D call TRBD1 (6 bases). The chain's CDR3 is CSARTGANQPQHF. CDR3 in DNA: TGCAGTGCTAGGACAGGTGCAAATCAGCCCCAGCATTTT.